Following are 15 T cell receptor beta chains from one sample sequenced in a study of T cell repertoires in ileal Crohn's disease. This table comes from immunoSEQ multiplex PCR, and its TCRdb copy is limited to in-frame clones, with some not included. This table has over 25,000 clones, around three quarters appearing once. The specimen sequenced was ileal tissue. These receptors were collected from an adult with Crohn's disease.

The chain links TRBV11-2 to TRBJ2-7; 8 nucleotides align to TRBD1. Germline lookup yields CDR1 SGHAT and CDR2 FQNNGV. J was trimmed by 8 bases and V by 4 bases; bases with no gene match: 10. CDR3 size: 14 residues. CDR3 sequence reads: CASSSGDRPAKQYF. CDR3 nucleotide sequence: TGTGCCAGCAGCTCCGGGGACAGGCCCGCAAAGCAGTACTTC. Using reference TRBV11-2 and TRBJ2-7 for the parts outside the CDR3, the full variable domain is EAGVAQSPRYKIIEKRQSVAFWCNPISGHATLYWYQQILGQGPKLLIQFQNNGVVDDSQLPKDRFSAERLKGVDSTLKIQPAKLEDSAVYLCASSSGDRPAKQYFGPGTRLTVT.

V is TRBV19 and J is TRBJ1-5; a possible D gene is TRBD1 (6 bases). CDR3 size: 15 residues. Germline CDR1 is LNHDA and CDR2 is SQIVND (reference sequence). V was cut by 4 bases and J by 2 bases, with 12 bases left in between. CDR3 sequence: CASSRGLTGNQPQHF. The CDR3 DNA sequence: TGTGCCAGTAGTAGGGGGCTCACCGGCAATCAGCCCCAGCATTTT.

The chain has TRBV19 and TRBJ2-7, with D possibly being TRBD2 (6 bases). Germline CDR1 LNHDA, CDR2 SQIVND (reference sequence). Trimming removed 4 bases from V and 3 bases from J, with 19 bases in between. The CDR3 totals 16 residues. DNA of the CDR3: TGTGCCAGTAGTACCTACCTAACGGTGGGGGGCTACGAGCAGTACTTC. As protein: CASSTYLTVGGYEQYF.

This clone was counted a single time. The rearrangement links TRBV28 to TRBJ1-3; perhaps TRBD1 as D (5 bases). This CDR3 has 14 residues. Germline V CDR1 and CDR2: MDHEN, SYDVKM. V was pared by 3 bases and J by 5 bases, with 11 bases between. CDR3 loop: CASSFSRARNTIYF. In nucleotides, the CDR3 is TGTGCCAGCAGTTTCTCCAGGGCCCGAAACACCATATATTTT.

The rearrangement uses TRBV29-1 and TRBJ1-1; D is perhaps TRBD1 (6 bases). V lost 7 bases and J lost 1, with 13 bases in between. The CDR3 length is 13 residues. Germline lookup yields CDR1 SQVTM and CDR2 ANQGSEA. The CDR3 sequence: CSGKQGSNTEAFF. CDR3 DNA: TGCAGCGGAAAACAGGGCTCGAACACTGAAGCTTTCTTT.

This clone was counted a few times. The chain has TRBV19 and TRBJ1-5, with D perhaps matching TRBD1 (6 bases). This CDR3 spans 16 amino acids. The V end lost 1 base, the J end lost 5 bases, and 15 bases lay between the germline ends. Germline V CDR1 and CDR2: LNHDA, SQIVND (reference sequence). The CDR3 protein is CASSIVTTGFYQPQHF. As DNA, the CDR3 is TGTGCCAGTAGTATAGTGACGACAGGATTTTATCAGCCCCAGCATTTT.

This clone was picked up a small number of times. In the same sample, other DNA sequences code for this CDR3. This chain connects TRBV18 to TRBJ2-2; the D gene is possibly TRBD2 (6 bases). CDR1 and CDR2 (germline): KGHSH, LQKENI. This CDR3 is built from 14 residues. Trimming shortened V by 6 bases and J by 7 bases, and 15 bases separated the two germline ends. The CDR3 DNA is TGTGCCAGCTCGCCTCAAGGACTAATCGGGGAGCTGTTTTTT. Translation gives CASSPQGLIGELFF.

The J gene is TRBJ1-1, the V gene TRBV19, with unresolved D. The ends were cut back, 4 bases at V and 1 base at J, with 16 bases in the middle. The CDR3 is 16 residues long. Germline V lookup: CDR1 LNHDA, CDR2 SQIVND (reference sequence). Here the CDR3 reads CASSTARYPGNTEAFF. CDR3 bases: TGTGCCAGTAGTACCGCGAGGTACCCGGGGAACACTGAAGCTTTCTTT.

This clone appeared a single time. The V call is TRBV19, the J call TRBJ2-5, with 8 nucleotides matching TRBD1. The CDR3 has 16 residues. Germline V gives CDR1 LNHDA, CDR2 SQIVND (reference sequence). V lost 4 bases and J lost 5; bases outside the gene matches: 12. CDR3 protein: CASSKGGRQGWETQYF. Written as DNA, the CDR3 is TGTGCCAGTAGTAAGGGGGGTCGACAGGGGTGGGAGACCCAGTACTTC.

This clone was seen a few times. The V call is TRBV5-1, the J call TRBJ2-7, with 7 bases lining up with TRBD2. This CDR3 comprises 17 residues. CDR1 and CDR2 from the germline V gene are SGHRS and YFSETQ. J lost 1 base, V lost 0 bases, and 10 bases had no gene match. Written as DNA, the CDR3 is TGCGCCAGCAGCTTGGTTCCAGCTAGCGGCAAGTCCTACGAGCAGTACTTC. Its protein is CASSLVPASGKSYEQYF.

About this clone: One end of the junction fails to match germline, which may point to a read error. This chain uses TRBV5-4 with TRBJ1-2, with a weak D call TRBD1 (6 bases). The CDR3 runs to 15 residues. Germline CDR1 and CDR2: SGHNT and YYREEE (reference sequence). In nucleotides, the CDR3 is TGTGCCGGCAGCCTTTACAGGGTGACTAACTATGGCTACACCTTC. It codes for CAGSLYRVTNYGYTF.

V usage is TRBV7-8 and J usage is TRBJ1-5; D is possibly TRBD1 (5 bases). V was shortened by 7 bases and J by 0 bases, with 19 bases between the two germline ends. CDR3 length: 17 amino acids. The germline V gene has CDR1 SGHVS and CDR2 FQNEAQ. The DNA for the CDR3 is TGTGCCAGCACCTCACTAGCCAGGGACTATAGCAATCAGCCCCAGCATTTT. Amino acids: CASTSLARDYSNQPQHF. Drawing the rest from reference TRBV7-8 and TRBJ1-5, the complete variable domain is GAGVSQSPRYKVAKRGQDVALRCDPISGHVSLFWYQQALGQGPEFLTYFQNEAQLDKSGLPSDRFFAERPEGSVSTLKIQRTQQEDSAVYLCASTSLARDYSNQPQHFGDGTRLSIL.

The chain couples TRBV19 to TRBJ1-4; tentatively, D is TRBD1 (5 bases). Germline V lookup: CDR1 LNHDA, CDR2 SQIVND (reference sequence). The ends were cut back, 9 bases at V and 0 bases at J, with 32 bases in the middle. The length of the CDR3 is 21 residues. The chain's CDR3 is CARPLGGFGFSRWATNEKLFF. The CDR3 DNA reads TGTGCCAGGCCTCTCGGGGGTTTCGGGTTCAGCAGGTGGGCAACTAATGAAAAACTGTTTTTT.

This clone was observed a single time. This chain connects TRBV20-1 to TRBJ2-7, with 7 bases fitting TRBD1. The J segment lost 6 bases and the V segment lost 6 bases, leaving 5 bases of the junction unmatched. This CDR3 spans 11 amino acids. Germline CDR1 DFQATT, CDR2 SNEGSKA (reference sequence). This chain's CDR3 is CSATDRFEQYF. The CDR3 DNA reads TGCAGTGCAACGGACAGGTTCGAGCAGTACTTC.

The gene calls are TRBV7-9 and TRBJ1-6; tentative D call: TRBD1 (5 bases). This CDR3 is 15 amino acids long. Germline CDR1 and CDR2: SEHNR and FQNEAQ (reference sequence). Trimming cost V 4 bases and J 7 bases, with 14 bases left between them. In nucleotides, the CDR3 is TGTGCCAGCAGCTACCAGGGTTCCGCAAATTCACCCCTCCACTTT. It yields the protein CASSYQGSANSPLHF.